These T cell receptor beta chains were read from a single sample in a study of control samples from healthy donors and cancer patients. The method was immunoSEQ multiplex PCR; TCRdb's version includes in-frame clones alone and lacks a portion of them. The table lists 150,000 to 190,000 clones, 93% of them singletons. The sequencing sample was made of blood. Every receptor here comes from a man between 50 and 59 years old in good health. The CDR3 runs from the conserved cysteine through the conserved F or W. A D gene is named only where the DNA matches it firmly. Expanded clones get a size class; other rows say once, few or many, or leave the size out.

D	V	length	size	J	CDR3	DNA
TRBD1	TRBV19	17	-	TRBJ2-3	CASSLWGQGRGTDTQYF	TGTGCCAGTAGCCTATGGGGACAGGGCCGGGGCACAGATACGCAGTATTTT
-	TRBV10-3	13	once	TRBJ1-1	CAISVKGQTEAFF	TGTGCCATCAGTGTTAAAGGTCAGACTGAAGCTTTCTTT
-	TRBV2	14	-	TRBJ2-3	CASSRLGVTDTQYF	TGTGCCAGCAGCCGCCTCGGGGTCACAGATACGCAGTATTTT
-	TRBV29-1	15	-	TRBJ2-1	CSVPPFPRRGGEQFF	TGCAGCGTTCCTCCATTCCCACGTCGGGGCGGTGAGCAGTTCTTC
-	TRBV30	16	-	TRBJ2-7	CAWSVLSRRRTYEQYF	TGTGCCTGGAGTGTACTCTCACGGCGACGAACCTACGAGCAGTACTTC
TRBD1	TRBV28	14	few	TRBJ2-7	CASSADRVSHEQYF	TGTGCCAGCAGTGCCGACAGGGTCTCCCACGAGCAGTACTTC
-	TRBV6-5	15	-	TRBJ2-3	CASTLGQPDTDTQYF	TGTGCCAGCACACTCGGACAGCCCGACACAGATACGCAGTATTTT
-	TRBV5-1	16	-	TRBJ2-2	CASSLLSRQNTGELFF	TGCGCCAGCAGCTTGTTATCCCGGCAGAACACCGGGGAGCTGTTTTTT
-	TRBV28	15	-	TRBJ1-5	CANGPADFSNQPQHF	TGTGCCAACGGCCCGGCTGACTTTAGCAATCAGCCCCAGCATTTT
-	TRBV5-4	16	-	TRBJ1-2	CASSLAAGETNYGYTF	TGTGCCAGCAGCTTGGCAGCAGGCGAAACTAACTATGGCTACACCTTC
-	TRBV2	15	-	TRBJ1-5	CASKRNRREDQPQHF	TGTGCCAGCAAAAGAAACAGGCGGGAGGATCAGCCCCAGCATTTT
-	TRBV10-3	13	-	TRBJ2-7	CAISARGDYEQYF	TGTGCCATCAGCGCACGAGGAGACTACGAGCAGTACTTC
TRBD2	TRBV5-1	16	-	TRBJ2-5	CASSLEGRGEQETQYF	TGCGCCAGCAGCTTGGAGGGCCGGGGGGAACAAGAGACCCAGTACTTC
TRBD1	TRBV27	15	-	TRBJ1-2	CASTPRAGGGYGYTF	TGTGCCAGCACCCCCCGCGCAGGGGGAGGCTATGGCTACACCTTC
TRBD1	TRBV11-2	13	-	TRBJ1-2	CASSPGQGHGYTF	TGTGCCAGCAGCCCGGGACAGGGGCATGGCTACACCTTC
-	TRBV28	15	once	TRBJ2-7	CASTITGGGSYEQYF	TGTGCCAGCACTATTACAGGAGGGGGGAGCTACGAGCAGTACTTC
TRBD1	TRBV11-2	13	once	TRBJ1-1	CASSEQGAGEAFF	TGTGCCAGCAGCGAACAGGGGGCCGGGGAAGCTTTCTTT
-	TRBV28	14	-	TRBJ2-3	CASKTHGMGDTQYF	TGTGCCAGCAAGACCCACGGGATGGGAGATACGCAGTATTTT
TRBD2	TRBV7-2	15	-	TRBJ2-1	CASSLSLAGANEQFF	TGTGCCAGCAGCTTATCCCTAGCGGGGGCTAATGAGCAGTTCTTC
-	TRBV3-1/TRBV3-2	17	-	TRBJ2-5	CASSQDVGGGFQETQYF	TGTGCCAGCAGCCAAGACGTAGGCGGGGGCTTCCAAGAGACCCAGTACTTC
TRBD1	TRBV5-1	14	-	TRBJ1-2	CASSPDRALYGYTF	TGCGCCAGCAGCCCGGACAGGGCCCTCTATGGCTACACCTTC
TRBD2	TRBV7-2	18	-	TRBJ2-7	CASSLALWTSGNSYEQYF	TGTGCCAGCAGCTTAGCCCTTTGGACTAGCGGGAACTCCTACGAGCAGTACTTC
-	TRBV6-5	15	-	TRBJ1-6	CASSKAGWSNSPLHF	TGTGCCAGCAGTAAGGCGGGTTGGAGTAATTCACCCCTCCACTTT
TRBD2	TRBV19	15	-	TRBJ2-1	CATATTSGSYNEQFF	TGTGCCACCGCAACGACTAGCGGCTCCTACAATGAGCAGTTCTTC
TRBD1	TRBV4-1	14	-	TRBJ1-1	CASSHQGAYTEAFF	TGCGCCAGCAGCCACCAGGGGGCGTACACTGAAGCTTTCTTT
TRBD1	TRBV27	15	once	TRBJ1-5	CASSLTTGGDQPQHF	TGTGCCAGCAGTCTCACGACAGGGGGCGATCAGCCCCAGCATTTT
-	TRBV7-9	13	-	TRBJ2-1	CASSLEADNEQFF	TGTGCCAGCAGCTTAGAGGCCGACAATGAGCAGTTCTTC
-	TRBV5-1	16	few	TRBJ1-3	CASSQSLPGSGNTIYF	TGCGCCAGCAGCCAATCCCTGCCAGGGTCTGGAAACACCATATATTTT
-	TRBV9	14	-	TRBJ1-1	CASSVHSSNTEAFF	TGTGCCAGCAGCGTGCACTCTTCGAACACTGAAGCTTTCTTT
-	TRBV5-6	15	-	TRBJ2-7	CASSPRGLKTYEQYF	TGTGCCAGCAGCCCCCGGGGGTTAAAGACCTACGAGCAGTACTTC
TRBD1	TRBV5-1	17	-	TRBJ2-6	CASSAGQGASGANVLTF	TGCGCCAGCAGCGCGGGACAGGGGGCATCTGGGGCCAACGTCCTGACTTTC
TRBD2	TRBV6-6	16	-	TRBJ2-3	CASSYSGAGGTDTQYF	TGTGCCAGCAGTTACTCTGGTGCGGGGGGGACAGATACGCAGTATTTT
-	TRBV5-1	14	-	TRBJ1-1	CASSRDGPNTEAFF	TGCGCCAGCAGCAGGGACGGCCCGAACACTGAAGCTTTCTTT
-	TRBV28	14	-	TRBJ1-2	CASSLWSGFYGYTF	TGTGCCAGCAGTTTATGGAGCGGGTTTTATGGCTACACCTTC
-	TRBV10-3	13	few	TRBJ1-3	CAISGLSGNTIYF	TGTGCCATCAGCGGCCTTTCTGGAAACACCATATATTTT
-	TRBV6-5	14	-	TRBJ2-5	CASSLGTNQETQYF	TGTGCCAGCTCACTTGGGACAAATCAAGAGACCCAGTACTTC
-	TRBV5-1	15	-	TRBJ1-3	CASSLAWGSGNTIYF	TGCGCCAGCAGCTTGGCCTGGGGGTCTGGAAACACCATATATTTT
-	TRBV10-1	14	-	TRBJ1-3	CASSSQGSGNTIYF	TGCGCCAGCAGTTCACAGGGCTCTGGAAACACCATATATTTT
TRBD1	TRBV6-5	15	-	TRBJ2-3	CASSMTGRLTDTQYF	TGTGCCAGCAGCATGACAGGGAGACTCACAGATACGCAGTATTTT
-	TRBV7-9	15	-	TRBJ2-6	CASSPLEPGANVLTF	TGTGCCAGCAGCCCTTTGGAACCTGGGGCCAACGTCCTGACTTTC
TRBD2	TRBV7-9	15	-	TRBJ2-7	CASSPRLAGGYEQYF	TGTGCCAGCAGCCCTCGACTAGCGGGAGGGTACGAGCAGTACTTC
-	TRBV28	15	-	TRBJ1-5	CASRRTPISNQPQHF	TGTGCCAGCAGGAGGACACCGATTAGCAATCAGCCCCAGCATTTT
TRBD1	TRBV28	15	once	TRBJ1-3	CASSPGQGNGNTIYF	TGTGCCAGCAGTCCCGGACAGGGAAACGGAAACACCATATATTTT
-	TRBV4-1	12	-	TRBJ2-7	CASSQELDEQYF	TGCGCCAGCAGCCAAGAATTAGACGAGCAGTACTTC
TRBD1	TRBV6-5	15	-	TRBJ2-1	CASSYIPTGDNEQFF	TGTGCCAGCAGTTATATCCCGACAGGGGACAATGAGCAGTTCTTC
-	TRBV5-1	15	-	TRBJ1-6	CASSLQGLNNSPLHF	TGCGCCAGCAGCTTGCAGGGGTTGAATAATTCACCCCTCCACTTT
-	TRBV27	14	-	TRBJ1-2	CASSPSTANYGYTF	TGTGCCAGCAGTCCATCGACAGCTAACTATGGCTACACCTTC
TRBD2	TRBV19	14	-	TRBJ2-5	CASSRLAGWETQYF	TGTGCCAGTTCGAGACTAGCGGGATGGGAGACCCAGTACTTC
TRBD1	TRBV5-1	13	-	TRBJ1-4	CASSSRDRDKLFF	TGCGCCAGCAGCTCACGGGACAGGGATAAACTGTTTTTT
-	TRBV2	13	-	TRBJ2-7	CASSRDTAAEQYF	TGTGCCAGCAGCCGGGACACAGCTGCCGAGCAGTACTTC
TRBD1	TRBV27	16	-	TRBJ1-4	CASRMTGRSTNEKLFF	TGTGCCAGCAGGATGACAGGGAGATCGACTAATGAAAAACTGTTTTTT
-	TRBV27	16	-	TRBJ2-7	CASSPQGRPGFYEQYF	TGTGCCAGCAGTCCCCAGGGTCGCCCGGGCTTCTACGAGCAGTACTTC
-	TRBV5-1	16	-	TRBJ1-1	CASSSSTDSMNTEAFF	TGCGCCAGCAGCTCGTCGACAGACTCCATGAACACTGAAGCTTTCTTT